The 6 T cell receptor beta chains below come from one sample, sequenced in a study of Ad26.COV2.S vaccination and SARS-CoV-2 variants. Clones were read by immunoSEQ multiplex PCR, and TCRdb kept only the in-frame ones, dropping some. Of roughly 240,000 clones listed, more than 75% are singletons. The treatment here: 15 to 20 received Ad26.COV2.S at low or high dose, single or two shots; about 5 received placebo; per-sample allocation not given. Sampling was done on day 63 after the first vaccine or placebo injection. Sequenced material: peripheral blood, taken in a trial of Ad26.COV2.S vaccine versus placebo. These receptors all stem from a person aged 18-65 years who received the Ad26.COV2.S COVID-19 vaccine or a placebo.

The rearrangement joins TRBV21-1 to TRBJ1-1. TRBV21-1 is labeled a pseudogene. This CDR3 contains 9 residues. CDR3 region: CASSNQAFF. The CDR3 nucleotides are TGTGCCAGCAGCAATCAAGCTTTCTTT.

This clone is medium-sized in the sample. CDR3 protein: CASARDSGRLGQPQHF. CDR3 sequence (DNA): TGTGCCAGCGCTCGGGACTCCGGGAGGTTGGGTCAGCCCCAGCATTTT. The rearrangement joins TRBV5-5 to TRBJ1-5; TRBD1 is a possible D gene (5 bases). There are 16 residues in the CDR3. Deletions cut 7 bases from V and 6 bases from J, with 23 bases between. Germline V gene lookup returns CDR1 SGHKS and CDR2 YYEKEE (reference sequence).

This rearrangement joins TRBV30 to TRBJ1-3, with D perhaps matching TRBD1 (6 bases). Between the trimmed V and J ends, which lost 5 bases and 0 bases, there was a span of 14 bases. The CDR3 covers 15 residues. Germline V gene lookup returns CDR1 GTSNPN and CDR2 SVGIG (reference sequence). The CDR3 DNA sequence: TGTGCCTGGGGGGAAGGGGGTTCCTCTGGAAACACCATATATTTT. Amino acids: CAWGEGGSSGNTIYF. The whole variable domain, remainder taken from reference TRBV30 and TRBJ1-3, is SQTIHQWPATLVQPVGSPLSLECTVEGTSNPNLYWYRQAAGRGLQLLFYSVGIGQISSEVPQNLSASRPQDRQFILSSKKLLLSDSGFYLCAWGEGGSSGNTIYFGEGSWLTVV.

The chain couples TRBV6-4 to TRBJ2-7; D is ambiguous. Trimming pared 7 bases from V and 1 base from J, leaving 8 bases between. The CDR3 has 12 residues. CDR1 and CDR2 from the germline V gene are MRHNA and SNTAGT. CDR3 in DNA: TGTGCCAGCATCTCGACATCCTACGAGCAGTACTTC. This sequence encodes CASISTSYEQYF.

CDR3 loop: CASSRSSGGSYEQYF. Here the CDR3 DNA reads TGTGCCAGCAGTCGATCTAGCGGGGGTTCCTACGAGCAGTACTTC. The chain has TRBV6-6 and TRBJ2-7; 10 positions agree with TRBD2. Per the germline V gene, CDR1 is MNHNY and CDR2 is SVGAGI (reference sequence). V shed 5 bases, J shed 1 base, and the junction held 5 bases outside the gene matches. This CDR3 region has 15 residues.

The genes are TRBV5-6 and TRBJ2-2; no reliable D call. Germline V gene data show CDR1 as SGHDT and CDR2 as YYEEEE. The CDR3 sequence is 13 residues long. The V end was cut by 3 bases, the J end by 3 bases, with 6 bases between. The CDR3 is CASSWAHTGELFF. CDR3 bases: TGTGCCAGCAGCTGGGCGCACACCGGGGAGCTGTTTTTT. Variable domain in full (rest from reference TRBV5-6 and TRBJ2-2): DAGVTQSPTHLIKTRGQQVTLRCSPKSGHDTVSWYQQALGQGPQFIFQYYEEEERQRGNFPDRFSGHQFPNYSSELNVNALLLGDSALYLCASSWAHTGELFFGEGSRLTVL.